The present TCR beta chain was sequenced within a study of cytomegalovirus exposure and HLA in healthy donors. The germline CDR1 and CDR2 sequences are MNHNS and SASEGT. Deletions cut 5 bases from V and 5 bases from J, with 12 bases between. The CDR3 sequence is 13 residues long. About this clone: No antigen is known for it.

Method: immunoSEQ multiplex PCR; TCRdb's copy keeps in-frame clones and lacks some. The top ten hold about 1.6% of the sample, which has some 78,000 clones, roughly 95% seen once. General study points: Rarity held for most TCR sequences, but there were some public TCRs that occurred in many donors. A few CMV-associated chains were confirmed in vitro to be specific for CMV antigens. The classifier reportedly diagnosed cytomegalovirus status with high sensitivity and specificity.

The receptor was isolated from a man younger than 30 in good health and CMV-seropositive. Sequenced material: PBMCs. The rearrangement links TRBV6-1 to TRBJ2-5, with TRBD2 as a possible D gene (6 bases). CDR3 residues: CASSPGRGETQYF. The CDR3 DNA reads TGTGCCAGCAGTCCCGGACGGGGGGAGACCCAGTACTTC.